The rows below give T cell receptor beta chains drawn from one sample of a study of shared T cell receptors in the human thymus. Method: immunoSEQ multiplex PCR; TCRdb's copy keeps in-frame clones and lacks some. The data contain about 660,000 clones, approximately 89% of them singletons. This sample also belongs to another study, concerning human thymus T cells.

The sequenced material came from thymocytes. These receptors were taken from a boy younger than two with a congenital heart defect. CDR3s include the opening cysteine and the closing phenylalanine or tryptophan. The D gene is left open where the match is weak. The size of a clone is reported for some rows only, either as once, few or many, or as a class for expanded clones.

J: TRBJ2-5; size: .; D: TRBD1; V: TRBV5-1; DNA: TGCGCCAGCAGCTGGGGGGTGACAGGGGTAAGGGAGACCCAGTACTTC; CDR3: CASSWGVTGVRETQYF
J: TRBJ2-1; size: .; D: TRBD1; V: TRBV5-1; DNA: TGCGCCAGCAGCTTGGTCCGGGACAGGGGTAACCATGAGCAGTTCTTC; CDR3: CASSLVRDRGNHEQFF
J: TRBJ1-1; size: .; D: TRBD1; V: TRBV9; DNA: TGTGCCAGCAGCGTAGTTCAGGGGGTAGGGACTGAAGCTTTCTTT; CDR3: CASSVVQGVGTEAFF
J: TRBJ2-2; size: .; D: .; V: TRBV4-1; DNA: TGCGCCAGCAGCCAAGTCACCTGGGGCGGCCTCCAAAACACCGGGGAGCTGTTTTTT; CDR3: CASSQVTWGGLQNTGELFF
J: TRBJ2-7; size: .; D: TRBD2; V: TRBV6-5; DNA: TGTGCCAGCAGTTACTCGAGTCGGGGAGGGTTTGAGTACTTC; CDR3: CASSYSSRGGFEYF
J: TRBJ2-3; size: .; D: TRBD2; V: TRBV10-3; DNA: TGTGCCATCAACAGCGGGAGAGAGGGCACAGATACGCAGTATTTT; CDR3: CAINSGREGTDTQYF
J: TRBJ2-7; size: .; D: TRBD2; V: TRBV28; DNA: TGTGCCAGCCATCCGCGGGAGCCGGGGGAGCAGTACTTC; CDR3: CASHPREPGEQYF
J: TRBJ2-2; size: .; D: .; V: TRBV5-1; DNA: TGCGCCAGCAGCTTGGGGACAGGGAGGGGGAACACCGGGGAGCTGTTTTTT; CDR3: CASSLGTGRGNTGELFF
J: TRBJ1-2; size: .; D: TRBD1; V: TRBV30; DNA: TGTGCCTGGAGTGTAGATAACAGGGGGCCTAACTATGGCTACACCTTC; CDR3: CAWSVDNRGPNYGYTF
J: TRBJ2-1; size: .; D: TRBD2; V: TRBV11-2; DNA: TGTGCCAGCAGCTTTCCGGGACTAGCGGGGGTCGAGCAGTTCTTC; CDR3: CASSFPGLAGVEQFF
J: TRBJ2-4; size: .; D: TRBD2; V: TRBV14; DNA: TGTGCCAGCAGCAATTTAACTAGCGGGCCCAAAAACATTCAGTACTTC; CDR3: CASSNLTSGPKNIQYF
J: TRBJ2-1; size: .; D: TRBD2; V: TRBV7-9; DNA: TGTGCCAGCAGCTTGTGGGGAGCGGGGGGTCACTCCTACAATGAGCAGTTCTTC; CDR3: CASSLWGAGGHSYNEQFF
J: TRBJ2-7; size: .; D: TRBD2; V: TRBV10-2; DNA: TGCGCCAGCAGTGAAAGCGGGGCTATTGCCGAGCAGTACTTC; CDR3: CASSESGAIAEQYF
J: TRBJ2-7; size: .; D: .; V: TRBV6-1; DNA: TGTGCCAGCAGTTGGGGGGAAGACGACGAGCAGTACTTC; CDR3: CASSWGEDDEQYF
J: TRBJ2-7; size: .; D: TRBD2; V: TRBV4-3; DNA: TGCGCCAGCAGCACTTGGACTAGCGGGAATTTCGAGCAGTACTTC; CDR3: CASSTWTSGNFEQYF
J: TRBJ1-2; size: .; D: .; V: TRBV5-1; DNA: TGCGCCAGCAGCTTCGTCCAGAATTCCTATGGCTACACCTTC; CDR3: CASSFVQNSYGYTF
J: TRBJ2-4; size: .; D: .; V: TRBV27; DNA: TGTGCCAGCAGCTATGAAGTGCGGGGTGAGGAAAACATTCAGTACTTC; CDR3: CASSYEVRGEENIQYF
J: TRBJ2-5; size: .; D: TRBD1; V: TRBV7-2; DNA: TGTGCCAGCAGCCCCGAGGGTACAGGGGGCTGGGAGACCCAGTACTTC; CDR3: CASSPEGTGGWETQYF
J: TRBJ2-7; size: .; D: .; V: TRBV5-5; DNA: TGTGCCAGCAGCAACCTACAGGAGTTCCCCTACGAGCAGTACTTC; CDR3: CASSNLQEFPYEQYF
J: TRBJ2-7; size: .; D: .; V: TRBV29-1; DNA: TGCAGCGTTGTCTCCGGGGGGCTGCAGTCCTACGAGCAGTACTTC; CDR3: CSVVSGGLQSYEQYF
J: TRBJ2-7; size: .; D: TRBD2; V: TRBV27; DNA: TGTGCCAGCAGTTTAACGGAGGGAATAGCGGGAGTCCCCGTCGAGCAGTACTTC; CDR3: CASSLTEGIAGVPVEQYF
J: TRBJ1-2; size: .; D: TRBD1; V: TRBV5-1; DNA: TGCGCCAGCAGCTTGGGGAGGGGGCCCCCTTACTATGGCTACACCTTC; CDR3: CASSLGRGPPYYGYTF
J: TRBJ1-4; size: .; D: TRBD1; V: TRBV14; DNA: TGTGCCAGCAGCCAAGATGACAGGGGAGCGGGTAATGAAAAACTGTTTTTT; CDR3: CASSQDDRGAGNEKLFF
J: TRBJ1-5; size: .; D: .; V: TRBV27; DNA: TGTGCCAGCAGAAAGCTAGGTGGGGGCAGCAATCAGCCCCAGCATTTT; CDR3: CASRKLGGGSNQPQHF
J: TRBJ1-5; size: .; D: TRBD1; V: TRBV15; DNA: TGTGCCACCAGCAAAGCAGACAGGGTCCCGAATCAGCCCCAGCATTTT; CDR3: CATSKADRVPNQPQHF
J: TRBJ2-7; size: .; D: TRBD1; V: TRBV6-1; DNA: TGTGCCAGCAGTGATGGTTTCCCCGGGACAGGGGGACCTGAGCAGTACTTC; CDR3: CASSDGFPGTGGPEQYF
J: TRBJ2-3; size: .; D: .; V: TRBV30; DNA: TGTGCCTGGAGTGTACACCCCGCGGTAGCGGCGGGCACAGATACGCAGTATTTT; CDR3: CAWSVHPAVAAGTDTQYF
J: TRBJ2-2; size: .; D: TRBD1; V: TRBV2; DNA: TGTGCCAGCAGTGAGGCAGGGGGAACCGGGGAGCTGTTTTTT; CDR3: CASSEAGGTGELFF
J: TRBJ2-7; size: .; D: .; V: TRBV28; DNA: TGTGCCAGCAGTTTCACGGGACACCCTCCCGTCGAGCAGTACTTC; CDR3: CASSFTGHPPVEQYF
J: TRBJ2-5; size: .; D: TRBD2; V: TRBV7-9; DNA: TGTGCCAGCAGCTACCCCGGACTAGCGGGAGGTCGTGAGACCCAGTACTTC; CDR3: CASSYPGLAGGRETQYF
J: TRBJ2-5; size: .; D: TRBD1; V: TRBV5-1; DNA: TGCGCCAGCAGCCAGGAGAGGGACAGGGGTCAGACCCAGTACTTC; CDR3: CASSQERDRGQTQYF
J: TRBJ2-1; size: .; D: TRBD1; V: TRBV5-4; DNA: TGTGCCAGCAGCCCCAGGAGGGACAGGGGGCGCGTGGGTGAGCAGTTCTTC; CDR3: CASSPRRDRGRVGEQFF
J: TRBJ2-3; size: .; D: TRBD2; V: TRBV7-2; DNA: TGTGCCAGCAGACCCGGACTAGCGGGGGTTAGCACAGATACGCAGTATTTT; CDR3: CASRPGLAGVSTDTQYF
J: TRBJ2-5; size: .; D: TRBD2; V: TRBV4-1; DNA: TGCGCCAGCAGCCCGGCACTAGCGGGAGAGACCCAGTACTTC; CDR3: CASSPALAGETQYF
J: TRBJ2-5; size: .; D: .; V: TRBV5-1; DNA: TGCGCCAGCAGCTTGGAAGTTGGCTTGTACCAAGAGACCCAGTACTTC; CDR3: CASSLEVGLYQETQYF
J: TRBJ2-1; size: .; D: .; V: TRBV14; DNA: TGTGCCAGCAGCCATCTTTTACTAATTGAGCAGTTCTTC; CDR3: CASSHLLLIEQFF
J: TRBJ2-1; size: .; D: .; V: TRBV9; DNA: TGTGCCAGCAGCGTTTCTAACAGGGACTCCTACAATGAGCAGTTCTTC; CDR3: CASSVSNRDSYNEQFF
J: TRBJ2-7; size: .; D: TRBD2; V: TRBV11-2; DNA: TGTGCCAGCAGCTTATTTTCTGGGGCGGGAGTCGGGTACGAGCAGTACTTC; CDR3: CASSLFSGAGVGYEQYF
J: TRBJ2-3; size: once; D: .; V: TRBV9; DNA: TGTGCCAGCAGCGAGGAGAGGCTCACAGATACGCAGTATTTT; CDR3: CASSEERLTDTQYF
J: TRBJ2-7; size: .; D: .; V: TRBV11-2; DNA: TGTGCCAGCAGCTTCGGCCGACAATGGCCCTACGAGCAGTACTTC; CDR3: CASSFGRQWPYEQYF
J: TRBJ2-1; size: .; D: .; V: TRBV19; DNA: TGTGCCATCGAAGAGGGGGATGAGCAGTTCTTC; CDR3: CAIEEGDEQFF
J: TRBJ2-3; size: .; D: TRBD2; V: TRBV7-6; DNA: TGTGCCAGCAGCCCACCCCTAGCGGGAGCCACAGATACGCAGTATTTT; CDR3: CASSPPLAGATDTQYF
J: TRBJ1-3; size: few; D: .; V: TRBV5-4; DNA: TGTGCCAGCAGCTTTGCCCAGGGGGGAAACACCATATATTTT; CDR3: CASSFAQGGNTIYF
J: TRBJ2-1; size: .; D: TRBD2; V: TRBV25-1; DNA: TGTGCCAGCAGTAAAGATAGGACTAGCGGGAGGACCGGTCCTGAGCAGTTCTTC; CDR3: CASSKDRTSGRTGPEQFF
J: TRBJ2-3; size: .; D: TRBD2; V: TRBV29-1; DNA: TGCAGCGGTCTAGCGGGAGCAGATACGCAGTATTTT; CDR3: CSGLAGADTQYF
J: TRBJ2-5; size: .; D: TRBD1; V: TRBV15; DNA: TGTGCCACCAGCAGGGCGACAGGGGGCGAGACCCAGTACTTC; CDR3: CATSRATGGETQYF
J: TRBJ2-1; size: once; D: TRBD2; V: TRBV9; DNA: TGTGCCAGCAGCGTAGATGCTAGCGGGAGGGCCAATGAGCAGTTCTTC; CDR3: CASSVDASGRANEQFF
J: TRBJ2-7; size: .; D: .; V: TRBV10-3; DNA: TGTGCCATCAGCCCCGCGGTGGCCTACGAGCAGTACTTC; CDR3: CAISPAVAYEQYF
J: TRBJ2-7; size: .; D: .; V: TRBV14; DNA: TGTGCCAGCAGCCGTATCAGGGGCTACGAGCAGTACTTC; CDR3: CASSRIRGYEQYF
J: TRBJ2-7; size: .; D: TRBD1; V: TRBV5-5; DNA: TGTGCCAGCAGCTTGGAGGACAGGGGGCACGAGCAGTACTTC; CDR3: CASSLEDRGHEQYF
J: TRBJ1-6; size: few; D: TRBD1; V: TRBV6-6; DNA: TGTGCCAGCAGTTGCAGGGGGCAGGGGTCACCCCTCCACTTT; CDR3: CASSCRGQGSPLHF
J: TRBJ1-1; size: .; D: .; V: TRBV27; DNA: TGTGCCAGCAGTCCCAGACAGAGATTGAACACTGAAGCTTTCTTT; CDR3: CASSPRQRLNTEAFF
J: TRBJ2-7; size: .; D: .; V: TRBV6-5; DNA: TGTGCCAGCAGTTACGAATTTCGGGTTTACGAGCAGTACTTC; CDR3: CASSYEFRVYEQYF